These T cell receptor beta chains were read from a single sample in a study of cytomegalovirus exposure and HLA in healthy donors. Measured with immunoSEQ multiplex PCR; TCRdb has only the in-frame clones, and not every one. The data show 85,000 to 100,000 clones, under 75% seen once. Sequencing used PBMCs. The receptor source for this set is a human donor in good health. CDR3s include the opening cysteine and the closing phenylalanine or tryptophan. D genes are given only for firm matches. Not every row has a clone size; where given, it reads once, few, many or a size class.

>TRBJ2-1|few|NA|TRBV19
CASSTQFNYYNEQFF
TGTGCCAGTAGTACCCAATTCAACTACTACAATGAGCAGTTCTTC
>TRBJ1-2|NA|TRBD1|TRBV7-2
CASSLRQGAYTF
TGTGCCAGCAGCTTACGACAGGGAGCCTACACCTTC
>TRBJ2-5|NA|NA|TRBV2
CASSEGRRGARETQYF
TGTGCCAGCAGTGAAGGTCGGCGGGGCGCGCGGGAGACCCAGTACTTC
>TRBJ1-1|NA|TRBD1|TRBV5-1
CASSLDGTGSTEAFF
TGCGCCAGCAGCTTGGACGGGACAGGGAGCACTGAAGCTTTCTTT
>TRBJ1-2|NA|TRBD1|TRBV10-3
CAIGQGRANYGYTF
TGTGCCATAGGACAGGGGAGAGCTAACTATGGCTACACCTTC
>TRBJ1-1|NA|NA|TRBV6-6
CASSYMLNTEAFF
TGTGCCAGCAGTTACATGTTAAACACTGAAGCTTTCTTT
>TRBJ2-1|few|NA|TRBV10-3
CAISESELRGYNEQFF
TGTGCCATCAGTGAGTCGGAGCTACGGGGCTACAATGAGCAGTTCTTC
>TRBJ1-1|NA|NA|TRBV14
CASDQGGLGTEAFF
TGTGCCAGCGACCAGGGAGGGCTGGGCACTGAAGCTTTCTTT
>TRBJ2-5|NA|TRBD2|TRBV2
CASRPRLAGIETQYF
TGTGCCAGCAGACCCCGGCTAGCGGGGATAGAGACCCAGTACTTC
>TRBJ2-7|NA|TRBD2|TRBV9
CASSVGAGGYEQYF
TGTGCCAGCAGCGTAGGAGCGGGGGGCTACGAGCAGTACTTC
>TRBJ1-3|NA|TRBD1|TRBV9
CASSVAGGGNTIYF
TGTGCCAGCAGCGTAGCAGGGGGTGGAAACACCATATATTTT
>TRBJ1-2|NA|NA|TRBV6-5
CASSSPNGESNYGYTF
TGTGCCAGCAGTTCCCCTAACGGAGAGTCTAACTATGGCTACACCTTC
>TRBJ2-2|NA|NA|TRBV25-1
CASRTGANTGELFF
TGTGCCAGCAGAACAGGAGCGAACACCGGGGAGCTGTTTTTT
>TRBJ2-2|NA|TRBD2|TRBV4-2
CASSLPLAGGSGELFF
TGTGCCAGCAGCCTCCCTTTAGCGGGGGGGTCCGGGGAGCTGTTTTTT
>TRBJ2-5|NA|TRBD2|TRBV7-2
CASSLGLAGVQETQYF
TGTGCCAGCAGCTTGGGACTAGCGGGGGTCCAAGAGACCCAGTACTTC
>TRBJ1-4|NA|NA|TRBV7-2
CASSLRGWGFTNEKLFF
TGTGCCAGCAGCTTACGGGGGTGGGGGTTTACTAATGAAAAACTGTTTTTT
>TRBJ1-3|NA|TRBD1|TRBV4-3
CASSIGTGTGNTIYF
TGCGCCAGCAGCATCGGGACAGGGACTGGAAACACCATATATTTT
>TRBJ2-5|NA|TRBD2|TRBV4-2
CASSQAQRGTQETQYF
TGTGCCAGCAGCCAAGCCCAGCGGGGTACGCAAGAGACCCAGTACTTC
>TRBJ1-1|NA|NA|TRBV7-2
CASSLAGGTNTEAFF
TGTGCCAGCAGCTTAGCGGGGGGAACGAACACTGAAGCTTTCTTT
>TRBJ1-2|NA|NA|TRBV14
CASSQDTVYGYTF
TGTGCCAGCAGCCAAGATACAGTCTATGGCTACACCTTC
>TRBJ1-2|NA|TRBD1|TRBV19
CASSIGIRQGRNYGYTF
TGTGCCAGTAGTATCGGGATAAGACAGGGAAGGAACTATGGCTACACCTTC
>TRBJ1-2|NA|TRBD1|TRBV6-5
CASRTGDGYTF
TGTGCCAGTCGGACAGGGGACGGCTACACCTTC
>TRBJ2-7|NA|TRBD1|TRBV29-1
CSFGQGYEQYF
TGCAGCTTTGGACAGGGTTACGAGCAGTACTTC
>TRBJ1-2|NA|TRBD1|TRBV6-6
CASSYGTADGYTF
TGTGCCAGCAGTTACGGGACAGCTGATGGCTACACCTTC
>TRBJ2-5|NA|NA|TRBV6-5
CASSRSRGGLETQYF
TGTGCCAGCAGCAGGTCGAGGGGGGGCCTTGAGACCCAGTACTTC
>TRBJ2-2|NA|NA|TRBV18
CASSSYRGRRNTGELFF
TGTGCCAGCTCATCGTACCGAGGGAGACGGAACACCGGGGAGCTGTTTTTT
>TRBJ2-3|NA|NA|TRBV5-4
CASSLALTGWGTDTQYF
TGTGCCAGCAGCTTGGCCTTAACCGGGTGGGGCACAGATACGCAGTATTTT
>TRBJ2-6|few|NA|TRBV2
CASLKQGFSGANVLTF
TGTGCCAGCTTAAAACAGGGATTCTCTGGGGCCAACGTCCTGACTTTC
>TRBJ2-7|NA|TRBD1|TRBV6-5
CASSPPGQGGEQYF
TGTGCCAGCAGCCCACCTGGACAGGGGGGGGAGCAGTACTTC
>TRBJ2-3|NA|TRBD1|TRBV5-6
CASRYRDREADTQYF
TGTGCCAGCAGATACCGGGACAGGGAAGCTGATACGCAGTATTTT
>TRBJ2-2|NA|TRBD1|TRBV5-4
CASSSGQGGFGELFF
TGTGCCAGCAGCTCCGGACAGGGGGGTTTCGGGGAGCTGTTTTTT
>TRBJ1-1|NA|NA|TRBV5-1
CASSLTRNTEAFF
TGCGCCAGCAGCTTGACAAGGAACACTGAAGCTTTCTTT
>TRBJ1-4|NA|TRBD1|TRBV7-2
CASSLSGGFYEKLFF
TGTGCCAGCAGCTTATCAGGGGGATTCTATGAAAAACTGTTTTTT
>TRBJ1-1|few|TRBD1|TRBV7-2
CASSLRRQGGTEAFF
TGTGCCAGCAGCCTTAGACGACAGGGGGGCACTGAAGCTTTCTTT
>TRBJ1-5|NA|NA|TRBV6-1
CASSAIPGRSTQPQHF
TGTGCCAGCAGTGCTATTCCAGGGAGGTCGACTCAGCCCCAGCATTTT
>TRBJ2-7|few|TRBD1|TRBV7-8
CASSPGQGLSYEQYF
TGTGCCAGCAGCCCTGGACAGGGGCTTTCCTACGAGCAGTACTTC
>TRBJ1-4|NA|NA|TRBV7-9
CASSLSVQTNEKLFF
TGTGCCAGCAGCTTATCGGTACAGACTAATGAAAAACTGTTTTTT
>TRBJ2-5|NA|TRBD2|TRBV5-5
CASSFGLAGVETQYF
TGTGCCAGCAGCTTCGGACTAGCGGGGGTAGAGACCCAGTACTTC
>TRBJ1-6|NA|TRBD1|TRBV9
CASSGRQGRNSPLHF
TGTGCCAGCAGCGGGCGACAGGGGAGGAATTCACCCCTCCACTTT
>TRBJ2-2|NA|NA|TRBV19
CASKERLTNTGELFF
TGTGCCAGTAAGGAAAGACTGACTAACACCGGGGAGCTGTTTTTT
>TRBJ1-1|NA|NA|TRBV2
CASNFQGLAFF
TGTGCCAGCAACTTCCAGGGATTGGCTTTCTTT
>TRBJ2-7|NA|NA|TRBV19
CASSKVGVPHEQYF
TGTGCCAGTAGTAAGGTAGGGGTCCCCCACGAGCAGTACTTC
>TRBJ1-2|few|NA|TRBV6-4
CASSPGAGLPLYGYTF
TGTGCCAGCAGTCCTGGGGCAGGGCTTCCCCTCTATGGCTACACCTTC
>TRBJ1-2|NA|NA|TRBV4-3
CASSQDVRNIYGYTF
TGCGCCAGCAGCCAAGATGTCAGGAATATCTATGGCTACACCTTC
>TRBJ1-3|few|NA|TRBV7-2
CASRPHPNRISSGNTIYF
TGTGCCAGCAGGCCTCACCCGAACAGGATAAGCTCTGGAAACACCATATATTTT
>TRBJ2-7|NA|NA|TRBV5-1
CASSLVQGSYEQYF
TGCGCCAGCAGCTTGGTCCAGGGCTCCTACGAGCAGTACTTC
>TRBJ1-1|NA|TRBD1|TRBV27
CASSLSTTGGSEAFF
TGTGCCAGCAGTTTATCCACGACAGGGGGATCTGAAGCTTTCTTT